The next 28 T cell receptor beta chains were all read from a single sample in a study of radiation and T cells in renal cell carcinoma. As for time point: blood 4 weeks post-SBRT, at nephrectomy. Treatment here: 15 Gy SBRT to primary tumor, nephrectomy 4 weeks later. Clones were sequenced by immunoSEQ multiplex PCR, and TCRdb holds only the in-frame ones, with some missing. This table has around 180,000 clones, 88% appearing once. The specimen comprised blood, sampled from a patient whose treatment included radiotherapy and nephrectomy. The receptors originated from a woman aged 50 to 60 with renal cell carcinoma.

V gene TRBV27 combines with J gene TRBJ2-1; TRBD2 matches at 7 bases. This CDR3 has 17 amino acids. Germline V CDR1 and CDR2: MNHEY, SMNVEV (reference sequence). Trimming at V came to 7 bases and at J to 5 bases, leaving 17 bases not matched to a gene. The CDR3 here is CASNSPGTGGTNNEQFF. The DNA for the CDR3 is TGTGCCAGCAATTCCCCCGGGACGGGGGGTACCAACAATGAGCAGTTCTTC.

The chain recombines TRBV7-2 with TRBJ1-5, with 7 bases identical to TRBD1. The CDR3 consists of 17 residues. CDR1 is SGHTA and CDR2 is FQGNSA in the germline V gene. V shed 5 bases, J shed 1 base, and the junction held 11 bases outside the gene matches. CDR3 DNA: TGTGCCAGCAGCAGGTCGGCAGGGGGAGGGAGCAATCAGCCCCAGCATTTT. Protein: CASSRSAGGGSNQPQHF.

The chain is built from TRBV9 and TRBJ2-3; tentatively, D is TRBD2 (5 bases). The CDR3 length is 13 residues. Germline V gives CDR1 SGDLS, CDR2 YYNGEE. Trimming removed 0 bases from V and 5 bases from J, with 7 bases in between. CDR3 loop: CASSVAGEDTQYF. The CDR3 bases are TGTGCCAGCAGCGTAGCCGGGGAAGATACGCAGTATTTT. The whole variable domain, remainder taken from reference TRBV9 and TRBJ2-3, is DSGVTQTPKHLITATGQRVTLRCSPRSGDLSVYWYQQSLDQGLQFLIQYYNGEERAKGNILERFSAQQFPDLHSELNLSSLELGDSALYFCASSVAGEDTQYFGPGTRLTVL.

This chain links TRBV9 with TRBJ2-1, with 9 bases aligning to TRBD1. This CDR3 has 15 residues. The J segment lost 6 bases and the V segment lost 0 bases, leaving 4 bases of the junction unmatched. Germline V gene sequence: CDR1 SGDLS, CDR2 YYNGEE. The CDR3 nucleotides read TGTGCCAGCAGCGTAGCGGGACAGGGTCCCAATGAGCAGTTCTTC. Residues: CASSVAGQGPNEQFF.

V and J are TRBV4-2 and TRBJ1-1, with 8 bases lining up with TRBD1. Trimming at V came to 0 bases and at J to 7 bases, leaving 7 bases not matched to a gene. The germline gives CDR1 LGHNA, CDR2 YNFKEQ. The CDR3 sequence is 15 residues long. CDR3 coding DNA: TGTGCCAGCAGCCAAGATTACGGACAGGGCCTTGAAGCTTTCTTT. Its protein is CASSQDYGQGLEAFF.

The chain carries TRBV7-9 and TRBJ1-4, with D perhaps matching TRBD1 (6 bases). V was trimmed by 6 bases and J by 8 bases, leaving 16 bases between them. The CDR3 sequence is 14 residues long. Germline V gives CDR1 SEHNR, CDR2 FQNEAQ (reference sequence). CDR3 in DNA: TGTGCCAGCAGGGGGGGCTTAAAAGGGGAAAAACTGTTTTTT. This gives the protein CASRGGLKGEKLFF.

This CDR3 is CASSLTAGSDYTF. Here the CDR3 DNA reads TGTGCCAGCAGCTTAACGGCAGGGTCTGACTACACCTTC. V usage is TRBV11-3 and J usage is TRBJ1-2; possible D gene TRBD1, 5 bases. Germline V gene lookup returns CDR1 SGHNT and CDR2 YENEEA. V was clipped by 2 bases and J by 10 bases, with 14 bases between them. This CDR3 region has 13 residues.

This chain links TRBV6-6 with TRBJ1-1, with D perhaps TRBD1 (5 bases). This CDR3 region has 13 residues. Germline CDR1 reads MNHNY; CDR2 reads SVGAGI (reference sequence). Trimming removed 6 bases from V and 0 bases from J, with 8 bases in between. The CDR3 here is CASRQALNTEAFF. DNA of the CDR3: TGTGCCAGCAGACAGGCATTGAACACTGAAGCTTTCTTT.

The V gene is TRBV5-1, the J gene TRBJ2-3; D perhaps matches TRBD1 (5 bases). V gave up 8 bases and J gave up 1 base, with 17 bases separating them. Per germline, CDR1 SGHRS and CDR2 YFSETQ. The CDR3 has 15 amino acids. CDR3 residues: CASMQSTTGTDTQYF. In DNA form, the CDR3 reads TGCGCCAGTATGCAATCAACGACAGGCACAGATACGCAGTATTTT.

V usage is TRBV19 and J usage is TRBJ2-3, with D unclear. Germline-derived CDR1 and CDR2 are LNHDA and SQIVND (reference sequence). Trimming shortened V by 2 bases and J by 2 bases, and 5 bases separated the two germline ends. The CDR3 loop spans 13 amino acids. The chain's CDR3 is CASSILYTDTQYF. The CDR3 region has the DNA TGTGCCAGTAGTATACTCTACACAGATACGCAGTATTTT.

For this clone: At one boundary the junction diverges from the germline segment, which might be a read error. Other DNA sequences in this sample translate to the same CDR3. This chain joins TRBV7-2 and TRBJ1-4; no definite D call. The CDR3 consists of 14 residues. Germline CDR1 and CDR2: SGHTA and FQGNSA. The CDR3 is CASSQDLRSEKLFF. In DNA, the CDR3 is TGCGCCAGCAGCCAAGACCTACGGTCGGAAAAACTGTTTTTT.

The chain is built from TRBV5-1 and TRBJ2-6; D ambiguous. The V and J ends lost 2 bases and 8 bases respectively, with 23 bases between them. This CDR3 is built from 18 residues. Germline V gene data show CDR1 as SGHRS and CDR2 as YFSETQ. In nucleotides, the CDR3 is TGCGCCAGCAGCTTATTTGGGCCAGTCTTCTCTATGACCAACGTCCTGACTTTC. It specifies CASSLFGPVFSMTNVLTF.

The V gene is TRBV9, the J gene TRBJ2-1; TRBD1 or TRBD2 may be the D gene (5 bases each). Germline V CDR1 and CDR2: SGDLS, YYNGEE. Trimming stripped 3 bases from V and 3 bases from J, with 13 bases between. The CDR3 sequence is 15 residues long. Here the CDR3 reads CASSASGTYYNEQFF. The CDR3 DNA reads TGTGCCAGCAGCGCTTCCGGGACGTACTACAATGAGCAGTTCTTC.

V usage is TRBV11-2 and J usage is TRBJ1-4, with a weak D call TRBD1 (6 bases). Germline CDR1 and CDR2: SGHAT and FQNNGV. The CDR3 runs to 15 residues. Trimming removed 4 bases at V and 6 bases at J, with 15 bases between. In DNA form, the CDR3 reads TGTGCCAGCAGCTCCCTGACAGGCTGGGATGAAAAACTGTTTTTT. It specifies CASSSLTGWDEKLFF.

The J gene is TRBJ1-2, the V gene TRBV18; no definite D call. Germline CDR1 and CDR2: KGHSH and LQKENI. V was cut by 2 bases and J by 3 bases, with 7 bases left in between. The CDR3 totals 13 residues. The CDR3 protein is CASSPRQDYGYTF. The CDR3 DNA is TGTGCCAGCTCACCAAGGCAGGACTATGGCTACACCTTC. Combining the CDR3 with reference TRBV18 and TRBJ1-2 gives the whole variable domain NAGVMQNPRHLVRRRGQEARLRCSPMKGHSHVYWYRQLPEEGLKFMVYLQKENIIDESGMPKERFSAEFPKEGPSILRIQQVVRGDSAAYFCASSPRQDYGYTFGSGTRLTVV.

V and J are TRBV7-2 and TRBJ1-2; D is perhaps TRBD1 (5 bases). The germline gives CDR1 SGHTA, CDR2 FQGNSA. The V and J ends lost 1 base and 1 base respectively, with 10 bases between them. The CDR3 is made up of 15 amino acids. The CDR3 nucleotides read TGTGCCAGCAGCTTAGTGCAGGGCAATAACTATGGCTACACCTTC. Residues: CASSLVQGNNYGYTF.

The chain recombines TRBV11-2 with TRBJ1-2, with TRBD1 identical over 9 bases. Trimming removed 5 bases from V and 2 bases from J; junction bases left unmatched: 3. CDR1 is SGHAT, CDR2 FQNNGV, per germline. There are 14 residues in the CDR3. The CDR3 loop reads CASSLGTGNYGYTF. CDR3 coding DNA: TGTGCCAGCAGCCTTGGGACAGGGAACTATGGCTACACCTTC.

The V and J genes are TRBV7-3 and TRBJ1-1; possibly TRBD1 for D (5 bases). Deletions cut 4 bases from V and 2 bases from J, with 8 bases between. This CDR3 has 13 amino acids. Germline V gives CDR1 SGHTA, CDR2 FQGTGA. This CDR3 reads CASSSGPNTEAFF. The CDR3 DNA reads TGTGCCAGCAGCTCGGGACCCAACACTGAAGCTTTCTTT.

V gene TRBV19 combines with J gene TRBJ2-2; D might be TRBD1 (5 bases). Germline lookup yields CDR1 LNHDA and CDR2 SQIVND (reference sequence). The CDR3 runs to 15 residues. The germline V and J ends were trimmed by 7 bases and 0 bases, with 12 bases remaining between them. The CDR3 coding sequence is TGTGCCAGTAAAAAAGGGGTCGCGAACACCGGGGAGCTGTTTTTT. It yields the protein CASKKGVANTGELFF.

This chain joins TRBV4-1 and TRBJ2-3; 7 nucleotides align to TRBD2. Trimming took 6 bases from V and 2 from J; bases not matched to a gene: 5. Germline CDR1 reads MGHRA; CDR2 reads YSYEKL. The CDR3 spans 14 residues. CDR3 region: CASSWTRYTDTQYF. In DNA form, the CDR3 reads TGCGCCAGCAGTTGGACTAGATACACAGATACGCAGTATTTT.

V and J are TRBV25-1 and TRBJ1-3; no reliable D call. The germline V gene encodes CDR1 MGHDK and CDR2 SYGVNS. Trimming removed 6 bases at V and 0 bases at J, with 3 bases between. The CDR3 runs 12 residues. The CDR3 sequence is CASSPSGNTIYF. In DNA, the CDR3 is TGTGCCAGCAGCCCCTCTGGAAACACCATATATTTT.

The chain couples TRBV6-1 to TRBJ2-7, with D possibly TRBD1 on 5 matching bases. With 1 base removed from V and 1 base from J, the gap between germline ends came to 17 bases. The CDR3 length is 17 residues. Per the germline V gene, CDR1 is MNHNS and CDR2 is SASEGT. The CDR3 coding sequence is TGTGCCAGCAGTGAAGAGGGGTACATTACACCATCCTACGAGCAGTACTTC. Its protein is CASSEEGYITPSYEQYF.

The chain links TRBV6-5 to TRBJ1-1; D might be TRBD1 (5 bases). CDR1 is MNHEY, CDR2 SVGAGI, per germline. V dropped 2 bases and J dropped 4 bases, with 14 bases sitting between them. The CDR3 is 15 residues long. The CDR3 sequence is CASSYGTRPSTEAFF. In DNA, the CDR3 is TGTGCCAGCAGTTACGGGACGCGGCCGAGCACTGAAGCTTTCTTT.

V usage is TRBV7-8 and J usage is TRBJ1-2; no clear D gene. Germline CDR1 SGHVS, CDR2 FQNEAQ. The CDR3 consists of 15 residues. Trimming pared 2 bases from V and 4 bases from J, leaving 14 bases between. DNA for the CDR3: TGTGCCAGCAGCTTATCTACGACTGTGGGCTATGGCTACACCTTC. Protein sequence: CASSLSTTVGYGYTF.

This sequence joins TRBV6-1 and TRBJ2-7; the D is unclear. The germline V gene encodes CDR1 MNHNS and CDR2 SASEGT. The CDR3 consists of 13 residues. The V gene lost 8 bases and the J gene lost 2 bases, with 13 bases spanning the gap. The CDR3 DNA is TGTGCCAGCGACGAGCAGGCTACCTACGAGCAGTACTTC. Protein product: CASDEQATYEQYF.

The chain has TRBV7-2 and TRBJ1-1; 9 bases line up with TRBD1. The CDR3 has 16 amino acids. V gave up 5 bases and J gave up 4 bases; unmatched junction bases: 11. The germline gives CDR1 SGHTA, CDR2 FQGNSA. CDR3 coding DNA: TGTGCCAGCAGCACAATTCCAACAGGGGGCGGCACTGAAGCTTTCTTT. Protein product: CASSTIPTGGGTEAFF. Drawing the rest from reference TRBV7-2 and TRBJ1-1, the complete variable domain is GAGVSQSPSNKVTEKGKDVELRCDPISGHTALYWYRQSLGQGLEFLIYFQGNSAPDKSGLPSDRFSAERTGGSVSTLTIQRTQQEDSAVYLCASSTIPTGGGTEAFFGQGTRLTVV.

The chain employs TRBV5-1 and TRBJ2-3, with D hard to call. Germline CDR1 reads SGHRS; CDR2 reads YFSETQ. There are 13 residues in the CDR3. Trimming removed 6 bases at V and 9 bases at J, with 17 bases between. This CDR3 reads CASTPNPRQTQYF. The CDR3 region has the DNA TGCGCCAGCACCCCGAACCCAAGGCAGACGCAGTATTTT.

This CDR3 reads CASSLAEANYGYTF. As DNA, the CDR3 is TGTGCCAGTAGTCTGGCAGAAGCTAACTATGGCTACACCTTC. V and J are TRBV19 and TRBJ1-2; D not certain. The CDR3 sequence is 14 residues long. V lost 5 bases and J lost 0, with 10 bases in between. CDR1 LNHDA and CDR2 SQIVND come from the germline V gene (reference sequence).